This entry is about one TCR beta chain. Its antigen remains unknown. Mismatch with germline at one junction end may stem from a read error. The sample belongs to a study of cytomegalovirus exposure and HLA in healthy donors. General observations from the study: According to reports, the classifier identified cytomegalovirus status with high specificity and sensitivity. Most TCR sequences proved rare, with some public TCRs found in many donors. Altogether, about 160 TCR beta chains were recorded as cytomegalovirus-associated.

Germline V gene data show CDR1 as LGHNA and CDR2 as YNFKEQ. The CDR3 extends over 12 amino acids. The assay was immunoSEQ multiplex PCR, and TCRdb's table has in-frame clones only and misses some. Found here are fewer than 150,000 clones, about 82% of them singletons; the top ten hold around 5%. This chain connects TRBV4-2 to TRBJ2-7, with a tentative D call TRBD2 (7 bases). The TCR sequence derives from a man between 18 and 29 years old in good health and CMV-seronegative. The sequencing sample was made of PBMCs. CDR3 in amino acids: CASSPPGGRQNF. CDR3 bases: TGTGCCAGCAGCCCACCCGGGGGGCGCCAGAACTTC.